This T cell receptor beta chain emerged from a study of cytomegalovirus exposure and HLA in healthy donors. With 60 Vbeta and 13 Jbeta primers, the PCR was carried out. Using immunoSEQ multiplex PCR, the repertoire was profiled, and TCRdb retains in-frame clones only, with some absent. The data show over 40,000 clones, with about three quarters seen just once and around 2.5% held by the top ten. Germline CDR1 SGHDT, CDR2 YYEEEE. Trimming took 5 bases from V and 6 from J, leaving 20 bases between them. This CDR3 has 15 amino acids. This TCR was recovered from a woman between 40 and 50 years old in good health and CMV-seropositive. V is TRBV5-6 and J is TRBJ1-2; TRBD1 is a possible D gene (6 bases). The sample was PBMCs. CDR3 nucleotides: TGTGCCAGCAGGGACCGACAGGCCCCCCTACATGGCTACACCTTC. Translation gives CASRDRQAPLHGYTF. The full variable domain, its missing parts supplied by reference TRBV5-6 and TRBJ1-2, is DAGVTQSPTHLIKTRGQQVTLRCSPKSGHDTVSWYQQALGQGPQFIFQYYEEEERQRGNFPDRFSGHQFPNYSSELNVNALLLGDSALYLCASRDRQAPLHGYTFGSGTRLTVV.